The 17 T cell receptor beta chains presented below share a single source sample, sequenced in a study of CXCR3-negative and CXCR3-positive naive CD8 T cells. Through 5' RACE with UMI labels, the TRB cDNA libraries were prepared. TCRdb reprocessed the 5' RACE reads, keeping one entry per CDR3 protein, no DNA. The listing records approximately 41,000 distinct CDR3 sequences. The sequenced sample was memory CD8+ T cells from blood. The origin of the receptors is a human donor in good health. Some clones in this sample may be carry-over from other donors' samples.

The genes are TRBV27 and TRBJ2-1; lacking DNA, the TRBD1 call made by TCRdb goes unchecked. CDR1 and CDR2 from the germline V gene are MNHEY and SMNVEV (reference sequence). The CDR3 has 13 amino acids. The CDR3: CASSSGVIYEQFF.

This CDR3 reads CASGLAGVEQYF. This rearrangement joins TRBV12-5 to TRBJ2-7; TCRdb gives TRBD2 as the D gene, but with no DNA this cannot be confirmed. In germline, CDR1 is LGHNT, CDR2 FRNRAP. This CDR3 is 12 amino acids long.

The chain links TRBV6-5 to TRBJ2-7; the TCRdb D gene call, TRBD1, has no DNA to confirm it. The CDR3 runs 14 residues. The germline gives CDR1 MNHEY, CDR2 SVGAGI. The CDR3 spells CASSLPGKGYEQYF.

This chain uses TRBV13 with TRBJ2-7. This CDR3 region has 14 residues. Germline V lookup: CDR1 PRHDT, CDR2 FYEKMQ (reference sequence). CDR3 amino acids: CASGAAGGTYEQYF.

This clonotype is identified as medium-sized (0.01 to 0.1%) from frequency. The chain couples TRBV20-1 to TRBJ1-2; as DNA is missing, the TRBD1 call by TCRdb cannot be tested. Germline V gene lookup returns CDR1 DFQATT and CDR2 SNEGSKA (reference sequence). The CDR3 contains 13 residues. CDR3 residues: CSARGDRDYGYTF.

This sequence joins TRBV5-1 and TRBJ2-3. This CDR3 comprises 14 residues. CDR1 and CDR2 from the germline V gene are SGHRS and YFSETQ. CDR3 region: CASSLLLTPDTQYF.

This chain links TRBV6-2 or TRBV6-3 with TRBJ2-7; TCRdb proposes TRBD1, but this gene call is untestable without DNA. Germline V gene sequence: CDR1 MNHEY, CDR2 SVGEGT. The CDR3 extends over 14 amino acids. CDR3 residues: CASSPLGPPNEQYF.

The V call is TRBV20-1, the J call TRBJ2-1; the D call of TRBD1 rests on TCRdb alone, since no DNA is present to check it. Germline V gene data show CDR1 as DFQATT and CDR2 as SNEGSKA (reference sequence). This CDR3 has 13 amino acids. The CDR3 sequence is CSAMDRGNNEQFF.

The chain couples TRBV12-3 or TRBV12-4 to TRBJ2-1; the TCRdb D gene call, TRBD1, has no DNA to confirm it. The CDR3 consists of 15 residues. The CDR3 sequence is CASSLLAGEYNEQFF.

The J gene is TRBJ2-7, the V gene TRBV12-3 or TRBV12-4; TCRdb picks TRBD1, but there is no DNA to check that call. This CDR3 comprises 13 residues. CDR3 loop: CASSFGTDYEQYF.

CDR3 residues: CASSGTSSTYEQYF. The genes are TRBV2 and TRBJ2-7; TCRdb proposes TRBD2, but this gene call is untestable without DNA. CDR1 is SNHLY, CDR2 FYNNEI, per germline. This CDR3 spans 14 amino acids. The whole variable domain, remainder taken from reference TRBV2 and TRBJ2-7, is EPEVTQTPSHQVTQMGQEVILRCVPISNHLYFYWYRQILGQKVEFLVSFYNNEISEKSEIFDDQFSVERPDGSNFTLKIRSTKLEDSAMYFCASSGTSSTYEQYFGPGTRLTVT.

The chain is built from TRBV5-6 and TRBJ2-4. Per the germline V gene, CDR1 is SGHDT and CDR2 is YYEEEE. The CDR3 totals 16 residues. Here the CDR3 reads CASSHVQRKGKNIQYF. Drawing the rest from reference TRBV5-6 and TRBJ2-4, the complete variable domain is DAGVTQSPTHLIKTRGQQVTLRCSPKSGHDTVSWYQQALGQGPQFIFQYYEEEERQRGNFPDRFSGHQFPNYSSELNVNALLLGDSALYLCASSHVQRKGKNIQYFGAGTRLSVL.

V is TRBV19 and J is TRBJ1-1; with no DNA, the TCRdb D assignment of TRBD1 cannot be verified. This CDR3 spans 14 amino acids. The V gene's germline CDR1 is LNHDA and CDR2 SQIVND (reference sequence). The CDR3 spells CASGDSSMNTEAFF.

The V and J genes are TRBV20-1 and TRBJ2-1; the TRBD2 assignment by TCRdb is unverifiable without DNA. The germline gives CDR1 DFQATT, CDR2 SNEGSKA (reference sequence). This CDR3 region has 15 residues. CDR3 in amino acids: CSARPASDPYNEQFF.

The CDR3 here is CASSPPPGSGNTIYF. V and J are TRBV18 and TRBJ1-3. Germline-derived CDR1 and CDR2 are KGHSH and LQKENI. This CDR3 spans 15 amino acids.

The V and J genes are TRBV29-1 and TRBJ2-1; TCRdb indicates TRBD2, and absent DNA this call remains unverified. Germline CDR1 and CDR2: SQVTM and ANQGSEA. CDR3 length: 13 amino acids. CDR3 in amino acids: CSVEGLAYNEQFF.

The V gene is TRBV16, the J gene TRBJ2-7; TCRdb selects TRBD2, and the lack of DNA leaves this call unchecked. This CDR3 has 16 residues. Germline lookup yields CDR1 KGHSY and CDR2 FQNENV. The chain's CDR3 is CASSQLTSGRSGVQYF.